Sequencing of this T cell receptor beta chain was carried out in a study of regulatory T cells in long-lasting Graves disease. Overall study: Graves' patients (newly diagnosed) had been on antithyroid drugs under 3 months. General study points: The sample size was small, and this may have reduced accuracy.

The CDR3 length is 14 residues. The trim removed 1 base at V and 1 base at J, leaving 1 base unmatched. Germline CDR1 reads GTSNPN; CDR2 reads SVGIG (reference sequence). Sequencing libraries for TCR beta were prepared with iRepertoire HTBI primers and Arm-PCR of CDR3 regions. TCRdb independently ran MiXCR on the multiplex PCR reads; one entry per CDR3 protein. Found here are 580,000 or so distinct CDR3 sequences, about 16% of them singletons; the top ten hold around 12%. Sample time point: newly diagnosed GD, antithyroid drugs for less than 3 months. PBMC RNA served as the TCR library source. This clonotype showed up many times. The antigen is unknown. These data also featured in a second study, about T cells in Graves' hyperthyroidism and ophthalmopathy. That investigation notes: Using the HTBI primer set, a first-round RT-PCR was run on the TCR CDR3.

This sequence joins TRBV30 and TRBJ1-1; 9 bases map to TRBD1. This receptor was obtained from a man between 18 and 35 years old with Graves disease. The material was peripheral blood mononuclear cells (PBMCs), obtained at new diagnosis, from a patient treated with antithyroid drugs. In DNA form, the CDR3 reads TGTGCCTGGAGTGCGGGACAGGGGAACACTGAAGCTTTCTTT. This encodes CAWSAGQGNTEAFF.